A single sample is the source of the 9 T cell receptor beta chains below, sequenced in a study of blood T cell repertoires in COVID-19. Using immunoSEQ multiplex PCR, the repertoire was profiled, and TCRdb retains in-frame clones only, with some absent. Among around 160,000 clones listed, roughly 90% were seen once. The sample comprised PBMCs or T cells enriched from blood (not recorded which). The receptors come from a woman in her twenties or thirties with acute COVID-19.

The genes are TRBV18 and TRBJ2-4, with D possibly being TRBD2 (5 bases). CDR3 size: 15 residues. CDR1 is KGHSH and CDR2 is LQKENI in the germline V gene. Trimming removed 0 bases from V and 3 bases from J, with 9 bases in between. CDR3 protein: CASSPPVAGKNIQYF. The CDR3 DNA reads TGTGCCAGCTCACCACCGGTGGCGGGCAAAAACATTCAGTACTTC.

The J gene is TRBJ2-5, the V gene TRBV15, with D possibly matching TRBD2 (5 bases). CDR3 length: 15 amino acids. CDR1 and CDR2 from the germline V gene are LNHNV and YYDKDF (reference sequence). V was cut by 0 bases and J by 5 bases, with 13 bases left in between. CDR3 sequence: CATSRDLPPGETQYF. The CDR3 bases are TGTGCCACCAGCAGAGATCTTCCCCCGGGGGAGACCCAGTACTTC.

About this clone: One end of the junction varies from germline; a read error may be responsible. CDR3 coding DNA: TGTGCCAGCAGCCTAGGGGGAGCGGGAGTAAGTGGTGAGCAGTTCTTC. Translating it yields CASSLGGAGVSGEQFF. The chain carries TRBV13 and TRBJ2-1; 8 positions agree with TRBD2. The CDR3 loop spans 16 amino acids. Germline CDR1 reads PRHDT; CDR2 reads FYEKMQ (reference sequence).

The chain links TRBV11-1 to TRBJ2-5; 11 bases map to TRBD2. Germline V gives CDR1 SGHAT, CDR2 FQDESV (reference sequence). This CDR3 is 16 amino acids long. The V segment lost 4 bases and the J segment 4 bases; nucleotides outside the gene matches: 8. The CDR3 protein is CASSSRTSGYGETQYF. CDR3 in DNA: TGTGCCAGCAGCTCAAGGACTAGCGGGTACGGAGAGACCCAGTACTTC.

CDR3 sequence: CASSQDAGWNTEAFF. The CDR3 coding sequence is TGCGCCAGCAGCCAAGATGCGGGATGGAACACTGAAGCTTTCTTT. J is TRBJ1-1 and V is TRBV4-3; D uncertain. V was cut by 0 bases and J by 1 base, with 9 bases left in between. The germline CDR1 and CDR2 sequences are LGHNA and YSLEER. This CDR3 comprises 15 residues.

The rearrangement uses TRBV27 and TRBJ2-7; the match to TRBD2 covers 8 bases. The V and J ends lost 6 bases and 6 bases, in that order; junction bases with no gene match: 7. CDR1 MNHEY and CDR2 SMNVEV come from the germline V gene (reference sequence). The CDR3 extends over 13 amino acids. CDR3 in DNA: TGTGCCAGCAGGGCTAGCGGGTCACCCGAGCAGTACTTC. It specifies CASRASGSPEQYF.

V is TRBV11-2 and J is TRBJ2-7, with no clear D. From germline, CDR1 is SGHAT and CDR2 FQNNGV. Trimming stripped 4 bases from V and 1 base from J, with 14 bases between. The CDR3 has 15 amino acids. This chain's CDR3 is CASSSERLGSYEQYF. CDR3 in DNA: TGTGCCAGCAGCTCCGAACGGCTAGGTTCCTACGAGCAGTACTTC.

J is TRBJ1-2 and V is TRBV11-2; D gene ambiguous. There are 14 residues in the CDR3. The germline V and J ends were trimmed by 2 bases and 2 bases, with 9 bases remaining between them. The germline V gene has CDR1 SGHAT and CDR2 FQNNGV. CDR3 sequence reads: CASSLLFVNYGYTF. The CDR3 nucleotides read TGTGCCAGCAGCTTATTATTCGTGAACTATGGCTACACCTTC.

The CDR3: CASFTVTAGVLGNEQFF. As DNA, the CDR3 is TGTGCCAGCTTTACGGTGACGGCGGGCGTACTGGGCAATGAGCAGTTCTTC. The V gene is TRBV28, the J gene TRBJ2-1, with a possible D match to TRBD2 (5 bases). Trimming removed 8 bases at V and 6 bases at J, with 26 bases between. The germline CDR1 and CDR2 sequences are MDHEN and SYDVKM. The CDR3 totals 17 residues.